Presented here are 30 T cell receptor beta chains from one specimen sequenced in a study of blood T cell repertoires in COVID-19. The repertoire was sequenced with immunoSEQ multiplex PCR; TCRdb's copy has only in-frame clones and lacks some. The data hold under 300,000 clones, with 75% to 90% observed a single time. The sequenced sample was PBMCs or T cells enriched from blood (not recorded which). The receptor source for this set is a woman aged 25 to 45 with acute COVID-19.

The chain joins TRBV5-1 to TRBJ2-1, with 11 positions matching TRBD2. Germline V lookup: CDR1 SGHRS, CDR2 YFSETQ. After removal of 5 bases from V and 6 bases from J, the junction contained 7 bases not matched to a gene. This CDR3 is 15 amino acids long. CDR3 bases: TGCGCCAGCAGTGTCGCCGGGACTAGCGGCAATGAGCAGTTCTTC. Protein product: CASSVAGTSGNEQFF.

The genes are TRBV4-1 and TRBJ2-3, with 13 bases aligning to TRBD2. CDR1 is MGHRA, CDR2 YSYEKL, per germline. There are 18 residues in the CDR3. Trimming at V came to 4 bases and at J to 1 base, leaving 8 bases not matched to a gene. CDR3 bases: TGCGCCAGCAGCCCAAGGGACGGACTAGCGGGGGGCACAGATACGCAGTATTTT. It codes for CASSPRDGLAGGTDTQYF.

The count of this clone is one. CDR3 amino acids: CASSQLGENLDREGNRYVHEQYF. CDR3 coding DNA: TGTGCCAGCAGCCAATTAGGCGAAAATCTGGACAGGGAAGGGAATCGGTATGTCCACGAGCAGTACTTC. The chain joins TRBV16 to TRBJ2-7, with TRBD1 matching 8 bases. The germline CDR1 and CDR2 sequences are KGHSY and FQNENV. After removal of 1 base from V and 5 bases from J, the junction contained 31 bases not matched to a gene. This CDR3 has 23 residues.

The chain uses TRBV4-1 and TRBJ2-1, with TRBD2 matching over 7 bases. Germline values: CDR1 MGHRA, CDR2 YSYEKL. This CDR3 has 14 residues. The V gene end was trimmed by 1 base and the J gene end by 3 bases; junction bases not matched to a gene: 0. This CDR3 is CASSQAGGYNEQFF. The DNA of the CDR3 is TGCGCCAGCAGCCAAGCGGGAGGCTACAATGAGCAGTTCTTC.

The chain couples TRBV5-5 to TRBJ2-1; tentative D call: TRBD2 (5 bases). The CDR3 runs 16 residues. CDR1 is SGHKS, CDR2 YYEKEE, per germline (reference sequence). Trimming pared 0 bases from V and 4 bases from J, leaving 14 bases between. The CDR3 DNA follows: TGTGCCAGCAGCTTGGCCCTACCGGGAAATTACAATGAGCAGTTCTTC. It translates to CASSLALPGNYNEQFF.

A word on this clone: This sample includes further DNA sequences coding for the same CDR3. V gene TRBV18 combines with J gene TRBJ2-7; possibly TRBD2 for D (6 bases). Trimming shortened V by 1 base and J by 5 bases, and 6 bases separated the two germline ends. Germline-derived CDR1 and CDR2 are KGHSH and LQKENI. The CDR3 covers 12 residues. CDR3 sequence (DNA): TGTGCCAGCTCACCACGGGGGGACGAGCAGTACTTC. Residues: CASSPRGDEQYF.

V and J are TRBV5-4 and TRBJ1-1, with D perhaps matching TRBD1 (5 bases). The CDR3 is made up of 16 amino acids. The germline V and J ends were trimmed by 7 bases and 1 base, with 20 bases remaining between them. The germline V gene has CDR1 SGHNT and CDR2 YYREEE (reference sequence). The DNA for the CDR3 is TGTGCCAGCCACGTGTTTGGCAGGGTTCGGAACACTGAAGCTTTCTTT. Amino acid sequence: CASHVFGRVRNTEAFF.

The chain joins TRBV2 to TRBJ2-3, with D unresolved. CDR1 and CDR2 (germline): SNHLY, FYNNEI. This CDR3 spans 14 amino acids. The V gene lost 4 bases and the J gene lost 2 bases, with 10 bases spanning the gap. This chain's CDR3 is CASSGLVTTDTQYF. CDR3 nucleotide sequence: TGTGCCAGCAGTGGTTTAGTCACCACAGATACGCAGTATTTT.

The chain employs TRBV7-3 and TRBJ2-1, with D uncertain. V was trimmed by 5 bases and J by 0 bases, leaving 11 bases between them. Per the germline V gene, CDR1 is SGHTA and CDR2 is FQGTGA. CDR3 size: 15 residues. For the CDR3, the DNA is TGTGCCAGCAGCCTACTTGCCGGCTCCTACAATGAGCAGTTCTTC. Translation: CASSLLAGSYNEQFF.

The chain employs TRBV4-3 and TRBJ2-5, with 10 nucleotides matching TRBD1. Trimming removed 3 bases from V and 5 bases from J; junction bases left unmatched: 9. The CDR3 has 16 residues. Germline V CDR1 and CDR2: LGHNA, YSLEER. The CDR3 DNA follows: TGCGCCAGCAGCCAGGCGACAGGGGGCAGTTGGGAGACCCAGTACTTC. It specifies CASSQATGGSWETQYF.

The chain combines TRBV7-9 with TRBJ2-2; TRBD1 is a possible D gene (6 bases). V was pared by 5 bases and J by 1 base, with 8 bases between. This CDR3 region has 14 residues. Germline V gives CDR1 SEHNR, CDR2 FQNEAQ (reference sequence). The CDR3 DNA follows: TGTGCCAGCAGCAGCAGGGGGAACACCGGGGAGCTGTTTTTT. This gives the protein CASSSRGNTGELFF.

This chain links TRBV6-6 with TRBJ2-7, with TRBD2 identical over 12 bases. This CDR3 spans 13 amino acids. Germline CDR1 MNHNY, CDR2 SVGAGI (reference sequence). V shed 8 bases, J shed 6 bases, and the junction held 5 bases outside the gene matches. The CDR3 nucleotides read TGTGCCAGCCGGGGACTAGCGGGTGCCGAGCAGTACTTC. It codes for CASRGLAGAEQYF.

This chain joins TRBV28 and TRBJ1-5, with D unclear. The length of the CDR3 is 15 residues. Trimming stripped 5 bases from V and 3 bases from J, with 14 bases between. The germline CDR1 and CDR2 sequences are MDHEN and SYDVKM. The CDR3 loop is CASSPPRLDNQPQHF. For the CDR3, the DNA is TGTGCCAGCAGTCCCCCACGACTAGACAATCAGCCCCAGCATTTT.

The chain uses TRBV4-1 and TRBJ1-6, with D tentatively TRBD1 (5 bases). The CDR3 length is 19 residues. Per the germline V gene, CDR1 is MGHRA and CDR2 is YSYEKL. Trimming stripped 1 base from V and 8 bases from J, with 24 bases between. CDR3: CASSQVVYGKDSGDSPLHF. Written as DNA, the CDR3 is TGCGCCAGCAGCCAAGTGGTTTATGGGAAAGACAGTGGAGATTCACCCCTCCACTTT.

The J gene is TRBJ1-2, the V gene TRBV2; 8 bases fit TRBD1. CDR1 is SNHLY and CDR2 is FYNNEI in the germline V gene. The trim removed 6 bases at V and 4 bases at J, leaving 10 bases unmatched. This CDR3 is built from 15 residues. The CDR3 DNA follows: TGTGCCAGCAGATACCAGGGGGCGAGAAGCTATGGCTACACCTTC. It codes for CASRYQGARSYGYTF.

The rearrangement uses TRBV2 and TRBJ2-5; 9 bases match TRBD1. J was trimmed by 5 bases and V by 10 bases; bases with no gene match: 8. Germline CDR1 is SNHLY and CDR2 is FYNNEI. The CDR3 contains 13 residues. CDR3 protein: CATGQGQWETQYF. The DNA of the CDR3 is TGTGCCACCGGACAGGGGCAGTGGGAGACCCAGTACTTC. Filled out from reference TRBV2 and TRBJ2-5, the complete variable domain reads EPEVTQTPSHQVTQMGQEVILRCVPISNHLYFYWYRQILGQKVEFLVSFYNNEISEKSEIFDDQFSVERPDGSNFTLKIRSTKLEDSAMYFCATGQGQWETQYFGPGTRLLVL.

The genes are TRBV6-4 and TRBJ2-1, with 7 positions matching TRBD2. V shed 4 bases, J shed 9 bases, and the junction held 6 bases outside the gene matches. Germline loops: CDR1 MRHNA, CDR2 SNTAGT. The CDR3 has 13 residues. CDR3: CASSGTRYGEQFF. In DNA form, the CDR3 reads TGTGCCAGCAGTGGGACTAGGTATGGTGAGCAGTTCTTC.

For this clone: Other DNA variants within this sample encode the same CDR3. The J gene is TRBJ2-7, the V gene TRBV4-1, with a possible D match to TRBD2 (5 bases). Trimming took off 3 bases at V and 4 bases at J, with 13 bases between the two ends. Germline V gene data show CDR1 as MGHRA and CDR2 as YSYEKL. The CDR3 contains 14 residues. The CDR3 is CASSHAARAYEQYF. In DNA form, the CDR3 reads TGCGCCAGCAGCCACGCGGCGAGGGCTTACGAGCAGTACTTC.

The chain uses TRBV7-6 and TRBJ2-1; D is uncertain. The CDR3 length is 13 residues. In germline, CDR1 is SGHVS, CDR2 FNYEAQ. Trimming pared 3 bases from V and 4 bases from J, leaving 7 bases between. The CDR3: CASSLALYNEQFF. The CDR3 nucleotides read TGTGCCAGCAGCTTGGCTCTGTACAATGAGCAGTTCTTC. Using reference TRBV7-6 and TRBJ2-1 for the parts outside the CDR3, the full variable domain is GAGVSQSPRYKVTKRGQDVALRCDPISGHVSLYWYRQALGQGPEFLTYFNYEAQQDKSGLPNDRFSAERPEGSISTLTIQRTEQRDSAMYRCASSLALYNEQFFGPGTRLTVL.

This chain joins TRBV30 and TRBJ1-1, with 8 bases aligning to TRBD1. CDR1 GTSNPN and CDR2 SVGIG come from the germline V gene (reference sequence). This CDR3 is 12 amino acids long. In nucleotides, the CDR3 is TGTGCACTTCAGGGGGCCCGCACTGAAGCTTTCTTT. Translation gives CALQGARTEAFF.

The chain couples TRBV7-9 to TRBJ2-2, with D maybe TRBD2 (6 bases). Germline V CDR1 and CDR2: SEHNR, FQNEAQ (reference sequence). Trimming removed 6 bases at V and 5 bases at J, with 16 bases between. This CDR3 spans 15 amino acids. The CDR3 coding sequence is TGTGCCAGCAGTATCCTCCAGGCGGGAACCGGGGAGCTGTTTTTT. Residues: CASSILQAGTGELFF.

V is TRBV5-1 and J is TRBJ2-7; a weak D match, TRBD1 (5 bases). CDR1 and CDR2 from the germline V gene are SGHRS and YFSETQ. V was shortened by 4 bases and J by 2 bases, with 13 bases between the two germline ends. The CDR3 is 14 amino acids. CDR3 coding DNA: TGCGCCAGCAGCAACCCGACAGCAACCTACGAGCAGTACTTC. It codes for CASSNPTATYEQYF.

For this clone: Other nucleotide sequences from this sample produce the same CDR3. This sequence joins TRBV7-3 and TRBJ2-3, with a tentative D call TRBD1 (6 bases). Trimming shortened V by 5 bases and J by 3 bases, and 9 bases separated the two germline ends. There are 13 residues in the CDR3. Germline V gives CDR1 SGHTA, CDR2 FQGTGA. Here the CDR3 DNA reads TGTGCCAGCAGCCCCACAGGGACAGATACGCAGTATTTT. It specifies CASSPTGTDTQYF. The full variable domain, in which reference TRBV7-3 and TRBJ2-3 provide the parts outside the CDR3, is GAGVSQTPSNKVTEKGKYVELRCDPISGHTALYWYRQSLGQGPEFLIYFQGTGAADDSGLPNDRFFAVRPEGSVSTLKIQRTERGDSAVYLCASSPTGTDTQYFGPGTRLTVL.

The V call is TRBV13, the J call TRBJ1-1, with D tentatively TRBD1 (6 bases). The germline gives CDR1 PRHDT, CDR2 FYEKMQ (reference sequence). V dropped 8 bases and J dropped 1 base, with 11 bases sitting between them. The CDR3 consists of 13 residues. This CDR3 reads CASSGTRNTEAFF. Here the CDR3 DNA reads TGTGCCAGCTCTGGGACAAGGAACACTGAAGCTTTCTTT.

The chain is built from TRBV3-1 (or the pseudogene TRBV3-2) and TRBJ2-5, with a tentative D call TRBD1 (6 bases). The ends were cut back, 4 bases at V and 3 bases at J, with 9 bases in the middle. Germline values: CDR1 LGHDT, CDR2 YNNKEL (reference sequence). The CDR3 totals 13 residues. The CDR3 loop reads CASSRDTKETQYF. For the CDR3, the DNA is TGTGCCAGCAGCCGGGACACCAAAGAGACCCAGTACTTC.

The chain is built from TRBV3-1 (or the pseudogene TRBV3-2) and TRBJ2-2, with 10 bases that match TRBD1. After removal of 0 bases from V and 3 bases from J, the junction contained 7 bases not matched to a gene. CDR1 and CDR2 from the germline V gene are LGHDT and YNNKEL (reference sequence). The CDR3 runs to 18 residues. The CDR3 coding sequence is TGTGCCAGCAGCCAAGAAGGACAGGGGGTGTTGTACACCGGGGAGCTGTTTTTT. Amino acid sequence: CASSQEGQGVLYTGELFF.

This clone showed up just once. The rearrangement uses TRBV6-5 and TRBJ1-5; D is unclear. Trimming removed 5 bases at V and 6 bases at J, with 8 bases between. The CDR3 consists of 12 residues. Germline CDR1 reads MNHEY; CDR2 reads SVGAGI. The CDR3 protein is CASSPGGQPQHF. The CDR3 DNA reads as TGTGCCAGCAGTCCTGGAGGTCAGCCCCAGCATTTT.

The rearrangement uses TRBV2 and TRBJ1-6; maybe TRBD1 (5 bases). V gave up 5 bases and J gave up 7 bases, with 12 bases separating them. Germline-derived CDR1 and CDR2 are SNHLY and FYNNEI. The length of the CDR3 is 14 residues. CDR3 residues: CASSTRGKNSPLHF. The CDR3 DNA is TGTGCCAGCAGTACCCGGGGGAAAAATTCACCCCTCCACTTT.

This clone was detected only a few times. The chain is built from TRBV24-1 and TRBJ2-1, with TRBD2 matching 12 bases. V was pared by 4 bases and J by 5 bases, with 5 bases of the junction left unmatched. The germline V gene has CDR1 KGHDR and CDR2 SFDVKD. The CDR3 sequence is 16 residues long. The chain's CDR3 is CATSDPGLAGNNEQFF. Written as DNA, the CDR3 is TGTGCCACCAGTGACCCCGGACTAGCGGGGAACAATGAGCAGTTCTTC.

J is TRBJ2-3 and V is TRBV3-1 (or the pseudogene TRBV3-2); weak D call: TRBD2 (6 bases). V dropped 1 base and J dropped 4 bases, with 6 bases sitting between them. Germline CDR1 and CDR2: LGHDT and YNNKEL (reference sequence). The CDR3 runs to 13 residues. DNA of the CDR3: TGTGCCAGCAGCCAAGCTAGCGCAGATACGCAGTATTTT. Its protein is CASSQASADTQYF.